Below, 30 T cell receptor beta chains from the same sample are listed, as sequenced in a study of spatial heterogeneity in lung cancer. Time point indicated: sample taken at primary tumor resection. Sequencing was performed on whole RNA extracted from tumor and nontumor lung tissue, or from frozen PBMC, and the material was left unsorted. TCRdb re-derived calls from the 5' RACE reads in MiXCR, one entry per CDR3 protein. Here the sample spans about 38,000 distinct CDR3 sequences, less than 5.5% being singletons. This sample comprised PBMCs, obtained at surgery. Receptor source: a female donor with early-stage non-small cell lung cancer.

V usage is TRBV30 and J usage is TRBJ2-2; D perhaps matches TRBD1 (5 bases). The germline CDR1 and CDR2 sequences are GTSNPN and SVGIG (reference sequence). The CDR3 sequence is 17 residues long. Trimming pared 5 bases from V and 7 bases from J, leaving 26 bases between. CDR3: CAWGPGTGMKRVGELFF. The CDR3 region has the DNA TGTGCCTGGGGCCCAGGAACAGGAATGAAACGCGTCGGGGAGCTGTTTTTT.

This clonotype was recorded at least ten times. The chain is built from TRBV20-1 and TRBJ1-1; unclear D gene. Deletions cut 0 bases from V and 7 bases from J, with 9 bases between. Germline-derived CDR1 and CDR2 are DFQATT and SNEGSKA (reference sequence). The CDR3 is 12 amino acids. The chain's CDR3 is CSARDWHNEAFF. The CDR3 nucleotides are TGCAGTGCTAGAGATTGGCACAATGAAGCTTTCTTT.

CDR3 sequence reads: CSFGTSGGRTDTQYF. For the CDR3, the DNA is TGCAGTTTTGGGACTAGCGGGGGCCGCACAGATACGCAGTATTTT. V usage is TRBV20-1 and J usage is TRBJ2-3, with TRBD2 matching over 14 bases. Losses at the gene ends were 8 bases for V and 1 base for J; bases not matched to a gene: 5. This CDR3 is built from 15 residues. Germline CDR1 is DFQATT and CDR2 is SNEGSKA (reference sequence).

This clonotype was counted ten times or more. J is TRBJ1-6 and V is TRBV21-1; the listed D gene, TRBD1, was not tested against the DNA. TRBV21-1 is noted as a pseudogene. This CDR3 region has 14 residues. The CDR3 reads CASSNGAPNSPLHF. The CDR3 DNA reads TGTGCCAGCAGCAATGGGGCGCCCAATTCACCCCTCCACTTT.

This clonotype was observed at least ten times. The chain has TRBV4-2 and TRBJ1-1, with 7 positions matching TRBD1. Germline V gene lookup returns CDR1 LGHNA and CDR2 YNFKEQ. The CDR3 has 15 amino acids. J was trimmed by 0 bases and V by 5 bases; bases with no gene match: 6. DNA for the CDR3: TGTGCCAGCAGCGACCCACAGGGGCTGAACACTGAAGCTTTCTTT. It is translated as CASSDPQGLNTEAFF.

This clonotype was seen only a few times. The chain carries TRBV19 and TRBJ1-2; TRBD1 might be the D (5 bases). Germline V gene sequence: CDR1 LNHDA, CDR2 SQIVND (reference sequence). V was cut by 3 bases and J by 1 base, with 6 bases left in between. This CDR3 contains 13 residues. CDR3 sequence: CASSIGGNYGYTF. CDR3 bases: TGTGCCAGTAGTATCGGGGGTAACTATGGCTACACCTTC.

This clonotype was picked up a small number of times. The CDR3 is CASSLPGGHQPQHF. CDR3 sequence (DNA): TGTGCCAGCAGTTTACCAGGGGGACATCAGCCCCAGCATTTT. The chain recombines TRBV28 with TRBJ1-5, with 7 bases that match TRBD1. J gave up 5 bases and V 2 bases, and 3 bases lay outside the gene matches. The CDR3 extends over 14 amino acids. Germline V gives CDR1 MDHEN, CDR2 SYDVKM.

This clonotype has a count of ten or more. The chain employs TRBV20-1 and TRBJ2-7; D is tentatively TRBD1 or TRBD2 (6 bases each). V gave up 6 bases and J gave up 3 bases, with 18 bases separating them. The CDR3 has 14 residues. CDR1 is DFQATT, CDR2 SNEGSKA, per germline (reference sequence). The CDR3 protein is CSAFTGDTNYEQYF. As DNA, the CDR3 is TGCAGTGCGTTCACGGGGGACACAAACTACGAGCAGTACTTC.

This clonotype was recorded at least ten times. The genes are TRBV20-1 and TRBJ2-5; D ambiguous. The CDR3 spans 14 residues. V dropped 5 bases and J dropped 3 bases, with 16 bases sitting between them. Per germline, CDR1 DFQATT and CDR2 SNEGSKA (reference sequence). The CDR3 protein is CSAAKDGRKETQYF. In DNA form, the CDR3 reads TGCAGTGCTGCGAAGGATGGCAGAAAAGAGACCCAGTACTTC.

In this sample, this clonotype turned up many times. The V gene is TRBV5-1, the J gene TRBJ1-4, with TRBD1 matching 10 bases. The germline gives CDR1 SGHRS, CDR2 YFSETQ. The CDR3 consists of 15 residues. V shed 0 bases, J shed 8 bases, and the junction held 4 bases outside the gene matches. CDR3 region: CASSLAGTGDEKLFF. The CDR3 region has the DNA TGCGCCAGCAGCTTGGCCGGGACAGGGGACGAAAAACTGTTTTTT.

This clonotype was seen a handful of times. V is TRBV28 and J is TRBJ2-5, with 8 bases identical to TRBD2. Germline-derived CDR1 and CDR2 are MDHEN and SYDVKM. V lost 6 bases and J lost 1; bases outside the gene matches: 7. CDR3 length: 15 amino acids. DNA of the CDR3: TGTGCCAGCAGGCCTAGCGGGCTGAGCCAAGAGACCCAGTACTTC. This codes for CASRPSGLSQETQYF.

This clonotype was recorded a few times. The chain recombines TRBV20-1 with TRBJ2-2; D is perhaps TRBD1 (6 bases). Trimming removed 0 bases from V and 0 bases from J, with 14 bases in between. Germline values: CDR1 DFQATT, CDR2 SNEGSKA (reference sequence). The length of the CDR3 is 17 residues. This CDR3 is CSARDEGGASNTGELFF. As DNA, the CDR3 is TGCAGTGCTAGAGATGAAGGGGGAGCCTCGAACACCGGGGAGCTGTTTTTT.

This clonotype was detected ten times or more. The chain's CDR3 is CASSYSLSTLGTDTQYF. The CDR3, as DNA: TGTGCCAGCAGTTACTCTCTCTCGACCCTCGGCACAGATACGCAGTATTTT. The rearrangement links TRBV6-2 or TRBV6-3 to TRBJ2-3; no clear D. This CDR3 comprises 17 residues. Per germline, CDR1 MNHEY and CDR2 SVGEGT. Deletions cut 0 bases from V and 1 base from J, with 14 bases between.

There are many counts of this clonotype. The chain joins TRBV9 to TRBJ1-1; no firm D call. Germline lookup yields CDR1 SGDLS and CDR2 YYNGEE. This CDR3 contains 14 residues. V was clipped by 0 bases and J by 1 base, with 7 bases between them. CDR3 in amino acids: CASSVGPENTEAFF. CDR3 coding DNA: TGTGCCAGCAGCGTAGGTCCCGAGAACACTGAAGCTTTCTTT.

In regard to this clonotype: One end of the junction is discordant with germline, which a read error may explain. The chain employs TRBV7-7 and TRBJ2-4; TRBD1 matches at 8 bases. The CDR3 runs 13 residues. Germline values: CDR1 SSHAT, CDR2 FNYEAQ (reference sequence). The CDR3 nucleotides read TGTGCTAGCAGCCCCGGACAGGGAAACATTCAGTACTTC. Its protein is CASSPGQGNIQYF.

The sample holds many counts of this clonotype. V usage is TRBV6-5 and J usage is TRBJ1-4; D remains unclear. Germline CDR1 and CDR2: MNHEY and SVGAGI. The V gene lost 5 bases and the J gene lost 0 bases, with 7 bases spanning the gap. The length of the CDR3 is 14 residues. CDR3 amino acids: CASSNRATNEKLFF. The CDR3 region has the DNA TGTGCCAGCAGTAACAGAGCAACTAATGAAAAACTGTTTTTT.

This clonotype was seen at least ten times. The chain links TRBV12-3 or TRBV12-4 to TRBJ1-1; D unresolved. The CDR3 covers 13 residues. Trimming took 3 bases from V and 7 from J, leaving 12 bases between them. The CDR3 nucleotides are TGTGCCAGCAGTTTTGGCACCTACGGTGAAGCTTTCTTT. Translation gives CASSFGTYGEAFF.

The CDR3 reads CASITASYTEAFF. CDR3 bases: TGTGCCAGCATAACAGCCTCTTACACTGAAGCTTTCTTT. The V gene is TRBV12-3 or TRBV12-4, the J gene TRBJ1-1; unclear D gene. Deletions cut 7 bases from V and 3 bases from J, with 12 bases between. This CDR3 has 13 residues.

This clonotype was seen many times. The chain combines TRBV7-2 with TRBJ1-2; D unclear. The CDR3 spans 11 residues. Germline V gives CDR1 SGHTA, CDR2 FQGNSA. V shed 1 base and J shed 8 bases, with 5 bases lying between them. The CDR3 DNA is TGTGCCAGCAGCTTAGTCGGGGGCTACACCTTC. As protein: CASSLVGGYTF.

The table lists this clonotype with many counts. This chain links TRBV6-6 with TRBJ1-5, with TRBD1 matching over 9 bases. The trim removed 5 bases at V and 3 bases at J, leaving 5 bases unmatched. The germline gives CDR1 MNHNY, CDR2 SVGAGI (reference sequence). There are 15 residues in the CDR3. The CDR3: CASSPGTGPNQPQHF. CDR3 bases: TGTGCCAGCAGTCCCGGGACAGGGCCCAATCAGCCCCAGCATTTT.

This clonotype was picked up a small number of times. The V gene is TRBV2, the J gene TRBJ2-3; tentative D call: TRBD1 (6 bases). The CDR3 totals 15 residues. The V end lost 3 bases, the J end lost 3 bases, and 13 bases lay between the germline ends. Germline loops: CDR1 SNHLY, CDR2 FYNNEI. The CDR3 loop reads CASSDQGQSTDTQYF. The CDR3 DNA reads as TGTGCCAGCAGTGATCAAGGACAGAGTACAGATACGCAGTATTTT.

The chain recombines TRBV2 with TRBJ2-4; either TRBD1 or TRBD2 may supply D (5 bases each). Looked up from germline, CDR1 is SNHLY and CDR2 is FYNNEI. There are 15 residues in the CDR3. The V end lost 10 bases, the J end lost 7 bases, and 23 bases lay between the germline ends. CDR3 region: CATNEGVALGNIQYF. The CDR3 region has the DNA TGTGCCACCAACGAAGGGGTAGCGTTGGGGAACATTCAGTACTTC.

This clonotype was counted at least ten times. This chain joins TRBV4-3 and TRBJ2-7; D possibly corresponds to TRBD1 (7 bases). In germline, CDR1 is LGHNA, CDR2 YSLEER. The CDR3 runs to 15 residues. V was trimmed by 2 bases and J by 1 base, leaving 12 bases between them. For the CDR3, the DNA is TGCGCCAGCAGCCAACAGGGGGGAGGTTCCTACGAGCAGTACTTC. It encodes CASSQQGGGSYEQYF.

This clonotype was counted ten times or more. This chain connects TRBV11-1 to TRBJ2-2; D not resolved. This CDR3 comprises 14 residues. V was trimmed by 2 bases and J by 0 bases, leaving 4 bases between them. Per the germline V gene, CDR1 is SGHAT and CDR2 is FQDESV (reference sequence). CDR3 sequence: CASSLRANTGELFF. CDR3 nucleotide sequence: TGTGCCAGCAGCTTACGGGCGAACACCGGGGAGCTGTTTTTT.

This clonotype was detected ten times or more. The rearrangement joins TRBV28 to TRBJ2-7; D is possibly TRBD2 (6 bases). The V gene lost 5 bases and the J gene lost 2 bases, with 13 bases spanning the gap. The V gene's germline CDR1 is MDHEN and CDR2 SYDVKM. CDR3 length: 14 residues. The CDR3 sequence is CASSLAGGTYEQYF. CDR3 DNA: TGTGCCAGCAGTCTAGCTGGGGGGACCTACGAGCAGTACTTC.

This clonotype was observed many times. The chain joins TRBV9 to TRBJ1-6; a weak D match, TRBD1 (6 bases). This CDR3 region has 17 residues. CDR1 is SGDLS, CDR2 YYNGEE, per germline. V dropped 0 bases and J dropped 6 bases, with 16 bases sitting between them. The CDR3 DNA follows: TGTGCCAGCAGCGTAGCGGCAGGGGCCGCTTCTAATTCACCCCTCCACTTT. It yields the protein CASSVAAGAASNSPLHF.

This clonotype showed up many times. A junction end diverges from the germline sequence, so it may reflect a read error. The chain combines TRBV3-1 with TRBJ2-3, with TRBD2 identical over 15 bases. The CDR3 contains 16 residues. Germline loops: CDR1 LGHDT, CDR2 YNNKEL (reference sequence). CDR3 residues: CVSSPGLAGGSHTQYF. The CDR3 DNA reads as TGTGTCAGCAGCCCGGGACTAGCGGGGGGTTCTCATACGCAGTATTTT.

This clonotype was found many times. The chain couples TRBV7-2 to TRBJ1-1; D is possibly TRBD1 (5 bases). This CDR3 is 14 amino acids long. V lost 10 bases, J lost 4 bases, and 19 bases lay in between. Germline V gives CDR1 SGHTA, CDR2 FQGNSA. This CDR3 is CATQTTGRSTEAFF. The CDR3 DNA sequence: TGTGCCACCCAGACGACGGGACGGTCCACTGAAGCTTTCTTT.

The sample holds many counts of this clonotype. The V gene is TRBV20-1, the J gene TRBJ1-6; the D gene is possibly TRBD1 (6 bases). The CDR3 covers 15 residues. CDR1 is DFQATT and CDR2 is SNEGSKA in the germline V gene (reference sequence). The ends were cut back, 2 bases at V and 0 bases at J, with 8 bases in the middle. CDR3 protein: CSARQGSSYNSPLHF. CDR3 DNA: TGCAGTGCTAGACAGGGGAGCTCCTATAATTCACCCCTCCACTTT.

The sample holds a few counts of this clonotype. The J gene is TRBJ1-1, the V gene TRBV28; D is unclear. Looked up from germline, CDR1 is MDHEN and CDR2 is SYDVKM. CDR3 length: 11 residues. V dropped 7 bases and J dropped 5 bases, with 8 bases sitting between them. The CDR3 reads CASIRRTEAFF. The CDR3 nucleotides read TGTGCCAGCATACGAAGGACTGAAGCTTTCTTT.